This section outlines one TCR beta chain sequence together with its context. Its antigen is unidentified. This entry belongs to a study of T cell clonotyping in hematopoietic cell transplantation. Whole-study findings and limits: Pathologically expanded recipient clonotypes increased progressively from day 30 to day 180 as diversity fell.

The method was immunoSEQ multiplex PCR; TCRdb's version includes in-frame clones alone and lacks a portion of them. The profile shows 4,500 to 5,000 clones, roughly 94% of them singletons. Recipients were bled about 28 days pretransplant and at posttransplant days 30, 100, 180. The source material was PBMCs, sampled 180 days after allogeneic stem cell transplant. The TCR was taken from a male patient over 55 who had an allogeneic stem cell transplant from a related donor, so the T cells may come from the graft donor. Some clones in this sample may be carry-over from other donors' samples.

CDR3 nucleotides: TGTGCCTGGAGTCCGGGGACAGCCCAAGAGACCCAGTACTTC. This gives the protein CAWSPGTAQETQYF. V is TRBV30 and J is TRBJ2-5, with 7 nucleotides matching TRBD1. The CDR3 totals 14 residues. The V segment lost 2 bases and the J segment 1 base; nucleotides outside the gene matches: 4. CDR1 and CDR2 (germline): GTSNPN, SVGIG (reference sequence).